This is a list of T cell receptor beta chains from one sample in a study of shared clonotypes between healthy human individuals. Profiling relied on immunoSEQ multiplex PCR, and the TCRdb table lists in-frame clones only, not all of them. The table has 450,000 to 550,000 clones, 75% to 85% seen once. The sample taken for sequencing was PBMCs. The source of these receptors is a woman in her forties in good health. Some clones in this sample may be carry-over from other donors' samples. Both conserved end residues are part of each CDR3.

v_call | cdr3_aa
TRBV20-1 | CSASDNQPQHF
TRBV4-2 | CASSQDTHEQFF
TRBV28 | CASSFRDYFSGNTIYF
TRBV27 | CASSLLLAGVSPTDTQYF
TRBV28 | CASSAGRPVTGELFF
TRBV5-1 | CASTGQGGQETQYF
TRBV5-1 | CASSLGVGAMNTEAFF
TRBV5-1 | CASSLDGIGYNEQFF
TRBV7-9 | CASSYGGFEAKNIQYF
TRBV15 | CATSRVGGDTQYF
TRBV7-9 | CASSLEREGPGELFF
TRBV7-2 | CASSREINTGELFF
TRBV2 | CASTLRPYTEAFF
TRBV5-1 | CASRFSGTSALEQYF
TRBV7-2 | CASSSRQVYEQYF
TRBV19 | CASSMTAGEGDAEQFF
TRBV27 | CASSQLAGKEQYF
TRBV7-2 | CASSLGLAGQETQYF
TRBV5-1 | CASSSLAEGETQYF
TRBV30 | CAWTFPGLAGELFF
TRBV28 | CASSSSRGLDYNEQFF
TRBV4-3 | CASSQAWTGQNEKLFF
TRBV2 | CASRGQAAAYGYTF
TRBV5-1 | CASSLEAGVGYTF
TRBV29-1 | CSVEDLYGYEQYF
TRBV6-1 | CASSAETSGSYEQYF
TRBV18 | CASSPPSQGTAFF
TRBV10-3 | CAISEPDTLRVSTEAFF
TRBV30 | CAWSGPPGEQFF
TRBV7-9 | CASSLFRGPHTGELFF
TRBV5-4 | CASSFSSSYNEQFF
TRBV27 | CASGTRTYEQYF
TRBV7-2 | CASSLFASGRWEQYF
TRBV2 | CASKRRGRGDGYTF
TRBV10-3 | CAISESAHTEAFF
TRBV18 | CASSGTRSYNEQFF
TRBV7-9 | CASSSPGGTNTGELFF
TRBV7-3 | CASSLGVWREDTYEQYF
TRBV9 | CASSVLDRNTGELFF
TRBV18 | CASSPSPYQKTNTGELFF
TRBV29-1 | CSARAGDGELFF
TRBV9 | CASSVAQGSGNTIYF
TRBV18 | CASSPPLRTGPYEQYF
TRBV4-1 | CASSQVTTNEKLFF